This T cell receptor beta chain was sequenced during a study of naive and memory T cell subsets (dated by TCRdb to about 2017). Concerning the study at large: Sorted naive and memory T cell subsets from peripheral blood were analyzed in the study using a UMI-based, open-source pipeline for TCR alpha and beta sequencing. Complete agreement was observed between the functional CMV T cell responses and the IgG serology results. RNA was DNase-treated and reverse transcribed with TCR constant-region primers, mostly using SuperScript III.

CDR1 and CDR2 (SEHNR, FQNEAQ) derive from the germline V gene (reference sequence). From the cysteine up to the phenylalanine, the CDR3 has a length of 17 residues. Only the CDR3 part of the read is kept: 51 bases, read in frame from the first base. The V end loses 5 bases and the J end loses 2 bases, and a stretch of 19 bases separates them. Broader findings and caveats from the paper: TCR abundance followed a power law with an exponent that was different for naive and memory subsets but consistent across the three individuals. After error correction, over 90% of naive TCR sequences appeared only once, giving much steeper abundance distributions than memory subsets. The repertoire findings for the naive and memory subsets could not be validated against a ground truth because none was available. A few larger clonotypes were present in naive repertoires, especially CD8 naive repertoires, and these clonotypes were possibly memory cells re-expressing CD45RA. Each clonotype was defined as a single alpha or beta chain sequence rather than as a paired alpha/beta receptor. RNA-based TCR counts may be influenced by expression changes linked to T cell activation and differentiation. Gini index rose and Shannon and inverse Simpson diversity fell from naive through CM, EM and EMRA in both CD4 and CD8 cells.

From the second PCR step onward, the TCR alpha chain libraries and the TCR beta chain libraries were amplified separately. The CMV status of each donor was determined by measuring IFNgamma production from CD4+ T cells after fresh PBMCs had been stimulated overnight with CMV viral lysate. Miltenyi beads were used first to positively select CD4 T cells, and CD8 T cells were then positively selected from the CD4-negative fraction. Cells stained for CD3, CD4, CD8, CD45RA, CD27 and a live/dead dye were sorted on a BD Aria II into four subsets by CD45RA and CD27. A few healthy volunteers provided blood, and each donor's sample was split into CD4 and CD8 T cells and then further divided into four differentiation subsets. Roughly 120 ml of peripheral blood was collected from each donor, and PBMC were isolated from the blood using Ficoll-Paque PLUS density-gradient centrifugation. Sorted cells were lysed in RLT buffer, after which RNA was extracted using a Qiagen RNeasy kit and stored at -80 degrees C.

To prepare the library, UMI-ligation and nested PCR was applied. An equimolar mix of two oligonucleotides covering both TRBC1 and TRBC2 was used as the beta constant-region primer. Four rounds of PCR were used to amplify ligated cDNA, with nested alpha and beta constant-region primers being used together with the SP2 primer. T4 RNA ligase 1 ligated a single-stranded oligonucleotide carrying the SP2 primer and a 12-nucleotide UMI to the cDNA 3' end. Incubation of the ligation reaction was carried out at 16 degrees C for about 19-25 hours. PCR2 was usually performed as a SYBR Green qPCR and halted at a preset threshold so that over-amplification would not occur. Apart from the first purification, every purification step used Agencourt AMPure XP magnetic beads. Libraries were quantified by Qubit and checked on a TapeStation, with a main peak expected near 650 bp. Pooled libraries were sequenced on an Illumina MiSeq using v2 2x251 paired-end kits, and typically roughly 0.85-2 million reads were obtained per sample. Each sample library was pooled at approximately 4 nM, and roughly 5-7.5% PhiX was included to improve cluster recognition. Concerning the study's data processing: Using tag matching that tolerated one base-pair mismatch, Decombinator assigned V and J genes to FASTQ reads that had been processed by Demultiplexor. UMIs were used by Collapsinator to correct both sequencing errors and frequency errors arising from PCR heterogeneity. CDR3Translator translated TCRs and extracted CDR3s from the conserved cysteine to the FGXG phenylalanine, flagging non-productive sequences. Gini, Shannon entropy and inverse Simpson indices were calculated on repertoires that had been subsampled to equal numbers of UMI-defined TCRs. Power-law fits to clonotype abundance distributions were performed by maximum likelihood within the linear range. When run on a single naive CD8 sample, MIGEC and the pipeline yielded similar UMI counts, similar unique TCR numbers and similar clonal distributions. One analysis removed from the naive repertoire any naive TCRs that were also present in any memory subset from the same donor. A set of approximately 6,800 CMV-associated CDR3 sequences, compiled from VDJdb and a published dataset, was used to search the repertoires. TCRdb reworked the public reads: Q25 trimming with fastp, MiXCR clone assembly, productive beta chains retained. Every entry covers one CDR3 protein and lists the most common genes and DNA from its rows. TCRdb's processing, not the study's, gives the V and J calls here. Present in this sample are some 82,000 distinct CDR3 sequences, about 10% of which were seen just once. Approximately 0.14% of the sample is in the top ten clones.

Notes on this clonotype: Its recognized antigen is unknown. There are no base qualities to consult, and no much larger clone falls within one base.

The rearranged segments are TRBV7-9 and TRBJ2-1, and perhaps TRBD2 as D gene, on 5 matching bases. This TCR was recovered from a human donor in good health. The sample comprised naive CD4+ T cells from blood. The cell subset or site label, as the study defines it: naive T cells, CD45RA high CD27+. CDR3 region: CASSRYKIGLAYNEQFF. Here is the DNA: TGTGCCAGCAGCCGCTACAAAATTGGACTGGCCTACAATGAGCAGTTCTTC.